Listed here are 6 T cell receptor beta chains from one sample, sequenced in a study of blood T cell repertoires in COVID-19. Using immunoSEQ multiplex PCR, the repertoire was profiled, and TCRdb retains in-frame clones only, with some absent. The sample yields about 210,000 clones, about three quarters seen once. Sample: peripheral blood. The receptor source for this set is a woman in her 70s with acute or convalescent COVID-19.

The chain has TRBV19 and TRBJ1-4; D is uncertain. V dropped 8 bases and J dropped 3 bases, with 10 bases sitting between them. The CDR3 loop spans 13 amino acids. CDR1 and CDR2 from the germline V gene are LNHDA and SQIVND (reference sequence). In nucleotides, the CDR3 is TGTGCCAGTCAGTTGGAGTCTAATGAAAAACTGTTTTTT. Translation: CASQLESNEKLFF.

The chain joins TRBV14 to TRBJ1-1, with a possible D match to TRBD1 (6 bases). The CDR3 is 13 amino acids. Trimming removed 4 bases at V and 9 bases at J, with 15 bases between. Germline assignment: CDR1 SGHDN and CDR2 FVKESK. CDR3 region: CASSLLQGGKAFF. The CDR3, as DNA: TGTGCCAGCAGCCTATTACAGGGCGGTAAAGCTTTCTTT.

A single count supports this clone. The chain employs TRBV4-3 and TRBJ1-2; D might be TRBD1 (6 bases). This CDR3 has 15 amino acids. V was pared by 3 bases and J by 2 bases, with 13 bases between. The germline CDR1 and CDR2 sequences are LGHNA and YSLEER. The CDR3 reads CASSQATGSNYGYTF. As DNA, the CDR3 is TGCGCCAGCAGCCAGGCGACAGGTTCAAACTATGGCTACACCTTC.

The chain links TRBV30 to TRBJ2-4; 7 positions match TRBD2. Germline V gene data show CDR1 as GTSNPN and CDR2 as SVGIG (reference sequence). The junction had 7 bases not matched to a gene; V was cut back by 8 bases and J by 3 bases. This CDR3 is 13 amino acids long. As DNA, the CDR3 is TGTGCCGGCTACGGGGAGGGCAAAAACATTCAGTACTTC. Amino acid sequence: CAGYGEGKNIQYF.

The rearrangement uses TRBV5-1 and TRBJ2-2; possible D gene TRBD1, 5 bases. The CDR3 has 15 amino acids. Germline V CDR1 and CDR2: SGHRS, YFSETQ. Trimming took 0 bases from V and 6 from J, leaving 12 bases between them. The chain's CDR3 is CASSLVAGKAGELFF. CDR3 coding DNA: TGCGCCAGCAGCTTGGTGGCAGGGAAGGCCGGGGAGCTGTTTTTT.

This chain's CDR3 is CASSFAGDRTDTQYF. The CDR3 coding sequence is TGTGCCAGCAGCTTCGCGGGGGATAGGACAGATACGCAGTATTTT. The gene calls are TRBV7-2 and TRBJ2-3; 7 bases fit TRBD2. Germline CDR1 and CDR2: SGHTA and FQGNSA. The junction had 6 bases not matched to a gene; V was cut back by 3 bases and J by 3 bases. The CDR3 length is 15 residues.